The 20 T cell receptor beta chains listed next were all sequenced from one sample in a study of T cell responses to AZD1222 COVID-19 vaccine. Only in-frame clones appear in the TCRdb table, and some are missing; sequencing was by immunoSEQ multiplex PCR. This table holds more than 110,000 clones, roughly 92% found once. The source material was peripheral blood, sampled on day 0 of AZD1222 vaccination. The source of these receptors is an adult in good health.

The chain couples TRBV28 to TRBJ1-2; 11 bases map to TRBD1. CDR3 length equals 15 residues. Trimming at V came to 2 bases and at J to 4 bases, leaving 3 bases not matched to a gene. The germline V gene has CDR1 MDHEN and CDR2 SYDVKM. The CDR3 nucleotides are TGTGCCAGCAGTTTAGCCGGGACAGGGGGCTATGGCTACACCTTC. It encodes CASSLAGTGGYGYTF.

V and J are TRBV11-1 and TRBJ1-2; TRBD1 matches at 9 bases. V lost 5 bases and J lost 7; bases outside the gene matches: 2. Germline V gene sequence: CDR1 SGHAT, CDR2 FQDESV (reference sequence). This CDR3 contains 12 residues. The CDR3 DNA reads TGTGCCAGCAGCGCGGACAGGGGTGGCTACACCTTC. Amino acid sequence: CASSADRGGYTF.

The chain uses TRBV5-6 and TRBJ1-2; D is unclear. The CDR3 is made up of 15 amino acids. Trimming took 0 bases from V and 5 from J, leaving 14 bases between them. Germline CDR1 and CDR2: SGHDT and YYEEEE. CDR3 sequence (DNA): TGTGCCAGCAGCTTGGGGGGTAGGACTGGGTATGGCTACACCTTC. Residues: CASSLGGRTGYGYTF.

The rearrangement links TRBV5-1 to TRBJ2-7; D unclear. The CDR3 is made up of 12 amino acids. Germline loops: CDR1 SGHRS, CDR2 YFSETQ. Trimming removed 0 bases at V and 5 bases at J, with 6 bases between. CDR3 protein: CASSLEGHEQYF. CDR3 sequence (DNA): TGCGCCAGCAGCTTGGAGGGCCACGAGCAGTACTTC.

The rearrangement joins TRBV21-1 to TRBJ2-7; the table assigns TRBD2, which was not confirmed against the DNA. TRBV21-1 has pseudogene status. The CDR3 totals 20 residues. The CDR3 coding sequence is TGTGCCAGCAGCAAAAGATCAGGGACTAGCGGGACCCAGCAGAGGAACGAGCAGTACTTC. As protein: CASSKRSGTSGTQQRNEQYF.

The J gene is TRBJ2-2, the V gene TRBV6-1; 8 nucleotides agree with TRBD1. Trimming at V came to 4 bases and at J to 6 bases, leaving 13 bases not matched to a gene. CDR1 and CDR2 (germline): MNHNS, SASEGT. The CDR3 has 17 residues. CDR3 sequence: CASSADSRGLWAGELFF. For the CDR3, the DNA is TGTGCCAGCAGTGCGGATAGCAGGGGGCTTTGGGCCGGGGAGCTGTTTTTT.

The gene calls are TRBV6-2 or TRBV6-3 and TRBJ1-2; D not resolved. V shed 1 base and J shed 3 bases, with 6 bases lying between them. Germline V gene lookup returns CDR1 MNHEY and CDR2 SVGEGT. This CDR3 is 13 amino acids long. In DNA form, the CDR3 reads TGTGCCAGCAGTTACTTACAGTACTATGGCTACACCTTC. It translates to CASSYLQYYGYTF.

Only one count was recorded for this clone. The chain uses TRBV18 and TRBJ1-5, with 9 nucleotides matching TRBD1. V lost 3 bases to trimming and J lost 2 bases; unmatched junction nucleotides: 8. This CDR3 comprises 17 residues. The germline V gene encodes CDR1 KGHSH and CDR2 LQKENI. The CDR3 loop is CASSPSGTGMGNQPQHF. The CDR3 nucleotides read TGTGCCAGCTCACCCTCCGGGACAGGGATGGGCAATCAGCCCCAGCATTTT.

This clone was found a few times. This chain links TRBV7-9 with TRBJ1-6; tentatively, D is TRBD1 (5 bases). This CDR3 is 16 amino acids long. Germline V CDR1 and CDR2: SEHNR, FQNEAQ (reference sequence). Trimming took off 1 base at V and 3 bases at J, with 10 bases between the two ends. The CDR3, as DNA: TGTGCCAGCAGCTTAGGGGAGGGGAGCTATAATTCACCCCTCCACTTT. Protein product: CASSLGEGSYNSPLHF. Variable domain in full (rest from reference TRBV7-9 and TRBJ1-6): DTGVSQNPRHKITKRGQNVTFRCDPISEHNRLYWYRQTLGQGPEFLTYFQNEAQLEKSRLLSDRFSAERPKGSFSTLEIQRTEQGDSAMYLCASSLGEGSYNSPLHFGNGTRLTVT.

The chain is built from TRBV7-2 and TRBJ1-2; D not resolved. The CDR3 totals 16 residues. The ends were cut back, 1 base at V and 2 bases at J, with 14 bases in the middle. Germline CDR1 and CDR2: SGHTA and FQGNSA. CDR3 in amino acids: CASSLETELFNYGYTF. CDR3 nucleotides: TGTGCCAGCAGCTTAGAAACAGAACTTTTCAACTATGGCTACACCTTC.

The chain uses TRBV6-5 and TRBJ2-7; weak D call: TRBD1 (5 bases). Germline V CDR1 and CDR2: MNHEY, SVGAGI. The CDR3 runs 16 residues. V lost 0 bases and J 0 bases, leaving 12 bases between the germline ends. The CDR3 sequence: CASSYSHRLSSYEQYF. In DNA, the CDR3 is TGTGCCAGCAGTTACTCGCACAGGCTCAGCTCCTACGAGCAGTACTTC.

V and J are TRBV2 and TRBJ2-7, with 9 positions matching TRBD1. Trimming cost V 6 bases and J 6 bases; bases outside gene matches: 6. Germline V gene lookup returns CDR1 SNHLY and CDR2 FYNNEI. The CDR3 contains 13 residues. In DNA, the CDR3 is TGTGCCAGCAGGAGGACAGGGGTCCCCGAGCAGTACTTC. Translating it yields CASRRTGVPEQYF.

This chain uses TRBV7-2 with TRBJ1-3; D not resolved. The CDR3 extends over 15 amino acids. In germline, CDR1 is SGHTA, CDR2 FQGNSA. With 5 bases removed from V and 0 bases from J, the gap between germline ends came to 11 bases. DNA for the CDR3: TGTGCCAGCAGCCCCCAATTACACTCTGGAAACACCATATATTTT. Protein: CASSPQLHSGNTIYF.

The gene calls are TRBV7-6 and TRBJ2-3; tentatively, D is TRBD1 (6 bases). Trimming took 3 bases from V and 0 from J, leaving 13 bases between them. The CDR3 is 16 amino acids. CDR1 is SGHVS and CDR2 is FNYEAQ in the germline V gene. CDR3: CASSLVGGPSTDTQYF. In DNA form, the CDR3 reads TGTGCCAGCAGCTTGGTAGGGGGACCTAGCACAGATACGCAGTATTTT.

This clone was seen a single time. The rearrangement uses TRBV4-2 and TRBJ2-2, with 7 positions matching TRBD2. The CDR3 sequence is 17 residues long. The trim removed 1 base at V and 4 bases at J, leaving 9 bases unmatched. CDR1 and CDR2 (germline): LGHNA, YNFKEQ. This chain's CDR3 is CASSQAQSAGATGELFF. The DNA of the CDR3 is TGTGCCAGCAGCCAAGCACAATCGGCGGGAGCCACCGGGGAGCTGTTTTTT.

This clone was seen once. Here the CDR3 reads CASSLDRTGNNEQFF. The CDR3 DNA reads TGTGCCAGCAGCTTAGATCGGACAGGGAACAATGAGCAGTTCTTC. The J gene is TRBJ2-1, the V gene TRBV7-2, with 8 bases lining up with TRBD1. This CDR3 has 15 residues. Germline V gene sequence: CDR1 SGHTA, CDR2 FQGNSA. The V gene end was trimmed by 1 base and the J gene end by 5 bases; junction bases not matched to a gene: 4.

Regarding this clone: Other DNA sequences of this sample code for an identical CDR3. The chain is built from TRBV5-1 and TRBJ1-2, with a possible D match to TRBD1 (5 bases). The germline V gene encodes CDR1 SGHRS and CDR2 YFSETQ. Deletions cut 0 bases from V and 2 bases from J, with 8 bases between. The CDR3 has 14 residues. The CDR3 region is CASSLGEGNYGYTF. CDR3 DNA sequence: TGCGCCAGCAGCTTGGGCGAGGGGAACTATGGCTACACCTTC.

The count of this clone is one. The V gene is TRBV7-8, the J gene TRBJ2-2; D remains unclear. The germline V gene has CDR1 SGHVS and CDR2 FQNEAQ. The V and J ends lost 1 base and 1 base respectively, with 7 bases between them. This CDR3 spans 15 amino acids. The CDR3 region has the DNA TGTGCCAGCAGCTTAGTGGTAGGGAACACCGGGGAGCTGTTTTTT. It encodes CASSLVVGNTGELFF.

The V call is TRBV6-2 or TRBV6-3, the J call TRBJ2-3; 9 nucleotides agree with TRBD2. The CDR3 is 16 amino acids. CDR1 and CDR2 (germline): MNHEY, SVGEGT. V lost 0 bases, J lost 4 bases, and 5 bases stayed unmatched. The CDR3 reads CASSYSHQRGADTQYF. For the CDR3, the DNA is TGTGCCAGCAGTTACTCTCACCAGCGGGGGGCAGATACGCAGTATTTT.

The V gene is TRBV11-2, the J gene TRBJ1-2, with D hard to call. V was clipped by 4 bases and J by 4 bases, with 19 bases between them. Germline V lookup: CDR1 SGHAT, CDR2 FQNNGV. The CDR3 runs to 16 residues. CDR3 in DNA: TGTGCCAGCAGCTCCCGCCCTACAGCAGCTGGCTATGGCTACACCTTC. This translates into CASSSRPTAAGYGYTF.